The 22 T cell receptor beta chains reported below all come from one sample, sequenced in a study of blood T cell repertoires in COVID-19. Generated by immunoSEQ multiplex PCR, the TCRdb table keeps only in-frame clones and is missing some. Seen here are approximately 58,000 clones, roughly 90% observed once, and the top ten hold approximately 3%. Sequencing was performed on peripheral blood. Source of these receptors: a human donor in a cohort sampled during active COVID-19.

As to this clone: Other nucleotide sequences from this sample produce the same CDR3. The chain has TRBV27 and TRBJ2-1; 7 bases are a match to TRBD2. V shed 3 bases, J shed 10 bases, and the junction held 3 bases outside the gene matches. From germline, CDR1 is MNHEY and CDR2 SMNVEV (reference sequence). The CDR3 is 12 residues long. The CDR3 nucleotides read TGTGCCAGCAGTTTTGGGGGGGGAGAGCAGTTCTTC. Translation: CASSFGGGEQFF.

This clone appeared once. V is TRBV5-4 and J is TRBJ1-4; unclear D gene. The V and J ends lost 5 bases and 5 bases respectively, with 13 bases between them. The CDR3 has 14 residues. Germline V lookup: CDR1 SGHNT, CDR2 YYREEE (reference sequence). CDR3 sequence reads: CASSTGLLNEKLFF. CDR3 nucleotide sequence: TGTGCCAGCAGTACCGGACTGCTCAATGAAAAACTGTTTTTT.

The chain combines TRBV10-3 with TRBJ1-3; TRBD1 might be the D (5 bases). The CDR3 is 14 amino acids. The germline CDR1 and CDR2 sequences are ENHRY and SYGVKD. The V and J ends lost 8 bases and 0 bases respectively, with 11 bases between them. The CDR3 here is CAIGEGLSGNTIYF. The CDR3 DNA sequence: TGTGCCATCGGGGAGGGGCTCTCTGGAAACACCATATATTTT.

The sample holds one count of this clone. This chain joins TRBV27 and TRBJ2-7; 10 positions agree with TRBD2. Germline V CDR1 and CDR2: MNHEY, SMNVEV (reference sequence). Trimming removed 5 bases from V and 6 bases from J; junction bases left unmatched: 16. CDR3 length equals 17 residues. The CDR3 sequence: CASSLGTSGMIAREQYF. CDR3 sequence (DNA): TGTGCCAGCAGTCTAGGAACTAGCGGGATGATCGCCCGCGAGCAGTACTTC.

The V gene is TRBV10-2, the J gene TRBJ1-3; no definite D call. Looked up from germline, CDR1 is WSHSY and CDR2 is SAAADI. Trimming took off 3 bases at V and 0 bases at J, with 6 bases between the two ends. This CDR3 region has 14 residues. CDR3 in DNA: TGCGCCAGCAGTGAATACTTCTCTGGAAACACCATATATTTT. Translated, it gives CASSEYFSGNTIYF.

The sample holds one count of this clone. Other DNA sequences in the same sample also yield this CDR3. V and J are TRBV4-1 and TRBJ2-1; TRBD2 aligns across 8 bases. This CDR3 comprises 15 residues. The germline gives CDR1 MGHRA, CDR2 YSYEKL. J gave up 8 bases and V 1 base, and 7 bases lay outside the gene matches. The CDR3, as DNA: TGCGCCAGCAGCCAAGCGGGACTAGTTTTAGATGAGCAGTTCTTC. Translating gives CASSQAGLVLDEQFF.

The rearrangement uses TRBV6-6 and TRBJ2-1; maybe TRBD1 (6 bases). CDR3 size: 15 residues. The V gene's germline CDR1 is MNHNY and CDR2 SVGAGI (reference sequence). Trimming removed 7 bases at V and 8 bases at J, with 21 bases between. CDR3 in DNA: TGTGCCAGCAAGCCCCAAGGGGGAGTAGTCGATGAGCAGTTCTTC. Its protein is CASKPQGGVVDEQFF.

The chain is built from TRBV5-6 and TRBJ2-5; D gene unclear. The V end lost 4 bases, the J end lost 2 bases, and 21 bases lay between the germline ends. CDR3 size: 17 residues. Germline-derived CDR1 and CDR2 are SGHDT and YYEEEE. The CDR3 is CASSERMGRAKQETQYF. The CDR3, as DNA: TGTGCCAGCAGCGAACGCATGGGCAGAGCCAAACAAGAGACCCAGTACTTC.

The CDR3 sequence is CASVTAGFYGYTF. The CDR3 region has the DNA TGTGCCAGCGTCACAGCCGGATTCTATGGCTACACCTTC. The chain is built from TRBV28 and TRBJ1-2; D uncertain. Germline V lookup: CDR1 MDHEN, CDR2 SYDVKM. V was clipped by 8 bases and J by 4 bases, with 14 bases between them. This CDR3 has 13 residues.

The rearrangement links TRBV30 to TRBJ2-1; maybe TRBD2 (6 bases). V lost 1 base, J lost 3 bases, and 7 bases lay in between. The germline gives CDR1 GTSNPN, CDR2 SVGIG (reference sequence). This CDR3 has 13 amino acids. CDR3 bases: TGTGCCTGGAGTGGGACTATCTACAATGAGCAGTTCTTC. Protein sequence: CAWSGTIYNEQFF.

In this sample, this clone turned up once. The chain couples TRBV5-1 to TRBJ2-3; D ambiguous. The CDR3 extends over 13 amino acids. V was pared by 4 bases and J by 9 bases, with 15 bases between. The germline CDR1 and CDR2 sequences are SGHRS and YFSETQ. The CDR3 DNA sequence: TGCGCCAGCAGCGCCCCCGCGATGAGAACGCAGTATTTT. Amino acids: CASSAPAMRTQYF.

This clone was counted between two and nine times. The V and J genes are TRBV7-2 and TRBJ2-7, with TRBD1 matching 9 bases. Trimming took 2 bases from V and 3 from J; bases not matched to a gene: 5. From germline, CDR1 is SGHTA and CDR2 FQGNSA. The CDR3 is 15 amino acids. The CDR3 DNA reads TGTGCCAGCAGCTTATCTCGGGACAGGGTCTACGAGCAGTACGTC. This codes for CASSLSRDRVYEQYV.

The chain is built from TRBV7-6 and TRBJ2-7; 9 bases match TRBD1. CDR1 and CDR2 (germline): SGHVS, FNYEAQ. The CDR3 has 13 residues. V was pared by 3 bases and J by 7 bases, with 4 bases of the junction left unmatched. CDR3 in amino acids: CASSLGQGWEQYF. CDR3 in DNA: TGTGCCAGCAGCTTGGGACAGGGATGGGAGCAGTACTTC.

The V and J genes are TRBV9 and TRBJ2-6; maybe TRBD2 (6 bases). The germline V gene has CDR1 SGDLS and CDR2 YYNGEE. The CDR3 extends over 16 amino acids. The V and J ends lost 2 bases and 1 base respectively, with 10 bases between them. CDR3: CASSVGRGSGANVLTF. CDR3 DNA sequence: TGTGCCAGCAGCGTCGGGAGAGGGTCTGGGGCCAACGTCCTGACTTTC.

The V call is TRBV4-3, the J call TRBJ1-4; weak D call: TRBD1 (5 bases). Trimming stripped 5 bases from V and 10 bases from J, with 17 bases between. CDR1 and CDR2 (germline): LGHNA, YSLEER. The CDR3 contains 14 residues. The CDR3 sequence: CASSVQDPGGKLFF. CDR3 nucleotide sequence: TGCGCCAGCAGCGTACAGGACCCCGGGGGAAAACTGTTTTTT.

This clone was observed a few times. The rearrangement uses TRBV2 and TRBJ1-4; 11 bases match TRBD1. CDR3 length: 14 residues. Trimming at V came to 4 bases and at J to 6 bases, leaving 1 base not matched to a gene. Per germline, CDR1 SNHLY and CDR2 FYNNEI. The CDR3 DNA reads as TGTGCCAGCAGTGGGACAGGGGGCGATGAAAAACTGTTTTTT. Protein: CASSGTGGDEKLFF.

For this clone: The junction shows a germline mismatch at one end, possibly a read error. The chain combines TRBV7-8 with TRBJ1-1, with a tentative D call TRBD1 (6 bases). CDR3 length: 19 residues. CDR1 is SGHVS, CDR2 FQNEAQ, per germline. CDR3: CASSVALLATGRTNTEAFF. In nucleotides, the CDR3 is TGTGCCAGCAGCGTAGCATTACTCGCGACAGGACGGACCAACACTGAAGCTTTCTTT. The full variable domain, in which reference TRBV7-8 and TRBJ1-1 provide the parts outside the CDR3, is GAGVSQSPRYKVAKRGQDVALRCDPISGHVSLFWYQQALGQGPEFLTYFQNEAQLDKSGLPSDRFFAERPEGSVSTLKIQRTQQEDSAVYLCASSVALLATGRTNTEAFFGQGTRLTVV.

CDR3 sequence: CASSQALGRELTDEQFF. As DNA, the CDR3 is TGTGCCAGCAGCCAAGCTCTGGGGCGGGAGTTGACGGATGAGCAGTTCTTC. The chain is built from TRBV4-2 and TRBJ2-1; 7 nucleotides agree with TRBD2. This CDR3 has 17 residues. CDR1 and CDR2 (germline): LGHNA, YNFKEQ. The junction had 14 bases not matched to a gene; V was cut back by 1 base and J by 8 bases.

This chain joins TRBV5-1 and TRBJ2-7, with a possible D match to TRBD1 (5 bases). This CDR3 contains 15 residues. Germline V CDR1 and CDR2: SGHRS, YFSETQ. V shed 1 base and J shed 2 bases, with 13 bases lying between them. CDR3 DNA: TGCGCCAGCAGCTTGAACGCAAGGGGCACCTACGAGCAGTACTTC. This gives the protein CASSLNARGTYEQYF. The variable domain in full, with the rest retrieved from reference TRBV5-1 and TRBJ2-7, is KAGVTQTPRYLIKTRGQQVTLSCSPISGHRSVSWYQQTPGQGLQFLFEYFSETQRNKGNFPGRFSGRQFSNSRSEMNVSTLELGDSALYLCASSLNARGTYEQYFGPGTRLTVT.

The rearrangement links TRBV4-1 to TRBJ2-1; the D gene is possibly TRBD2 (6 bases). The CDR3 totals 15 residues. V lost 3 bases and J lost 5, with 14 bases in between. The germline V gene encodes CDR1 MGHRA and CDR2 YSYEKL. CDR3 in amino acids: CASSHPPRLDNEQFF. The DNA for the CDR3 is TGCGCCAGCAGCCACCCACCACGACTAGACAATGAGCAGTTCTTC.

J is TRBJ1-5 and V is TRBV19; D unresolved. Germline CDR1 is LNHDA and CDR2 is SQIVND (reference sequence). Trimming left V 6 bases short and J 3 bases short, with 15 bases between. This CDR3 has 15 amino acids. In nucleotides, the CDR3 is TGTGCCAGTAGAGAGGGAGTGTGGGTCAATCAGCCCCAGCATTTT. Translation gives CASREGVWVNQPQHF.

The chain carries TRBV7-3 and TRBJ2-7, with TRBD1 identical over 9 bases. CDR1 SGHTA and CDR2 FQGTGA come from the germline V gene. The length of the CDR3 is 14 residues. V shed 5 bases, J shed 4 bases, and the junction held 6 bases outside the gene matches. CDR3 loop: CASSRRDRAYEQYF. CDR3 sequence (DNA): TGTGCCAGCAGCCGCCGGGACAGGGCTTACGAGCAGTACTTC.